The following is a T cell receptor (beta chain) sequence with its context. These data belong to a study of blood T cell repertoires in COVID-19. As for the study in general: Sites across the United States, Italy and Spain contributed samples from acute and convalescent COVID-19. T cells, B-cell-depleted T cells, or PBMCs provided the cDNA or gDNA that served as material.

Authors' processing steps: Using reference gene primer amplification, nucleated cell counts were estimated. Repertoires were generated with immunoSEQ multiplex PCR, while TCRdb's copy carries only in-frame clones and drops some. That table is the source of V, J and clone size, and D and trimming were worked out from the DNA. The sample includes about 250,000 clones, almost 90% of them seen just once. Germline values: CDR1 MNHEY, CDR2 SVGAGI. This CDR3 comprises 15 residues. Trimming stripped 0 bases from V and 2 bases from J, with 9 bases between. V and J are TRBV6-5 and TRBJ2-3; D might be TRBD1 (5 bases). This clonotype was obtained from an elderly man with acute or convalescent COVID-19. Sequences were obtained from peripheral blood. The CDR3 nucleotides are TGTGCCAGCAGTTACTCTTTTGGGGCCACAGATACGCAGTATTTT. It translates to CASSYSFGATDTQYF.